This T cell receptor (beta chain) stems from a study of read filtering for tumor transcriptome and immune sequencing. Study-wide findings and caveats: Single-read clonotypes: approximately 87% of IR-seq clonotypes (about 3.5% of reads), 74.6% of RNA-seq clonotypes (44.6% of reads).

V shed 4 bases, J shed 5 bases, and the junction held 8 bases outside the gene matches. Per the germline V gene, CDR1 is SGHKS and CDR2 is YYEKEE (reference sequence). This CDR3 is 14 amino acids long. Molecular barcoded adaptors covering alpha/delta and beta/gamma chains were used on 400 to 450 ng RNA. TCRdb reprocessed the reads via MiXCR and lists one record per CDR3 protein. The sample lists some 140,000 distinct CDR3 sequences; approximately 13% were seen once. With regard to this clonotype: The antigen is not known.

The sequence derives from a donor at least 40 years old with multiple myeloma. The rearrangement uses TRBV5-5 and TRBJ2-7, with 8 bases matching TRBD1. The sequenced sample was a population of CD138-negative cells sorted from bone marrow. CDR3 in DNA: TGTGCCAGCAGCAAGGACAGGGTGAGGAACGAGCAGTACTTC. Its protein is CASSKDRVRNEQYF.